The following is a TCR beta chain sequence with its context. This sample was taken from a study of blood T cell repertoires in COVID-19. Study-wide background: Italy, Spain and the United States were the sources of the convalescent and acute COVID-19 samples.

In the source study's methods: Amplification of reference gene primers provided the estimated nucleated cell counts. TCRdb's copy holds only in-frame clones and misses some; the assay was immunoSEQ multiplex PCR. V and J calls and clone size follow that table, whereas D and trimming were derived from the DNA. This table has roughly 43,000 clones, approximately 90% appearing once. The CDR3 contains 15 residues. The source of this sequence is a woman aged 45-65 years who had recovered from COVID-19. This sequence joins TRBV21-1 and TRBJ2-1; TRBD2 is the table's D call, not checked against the DNA. TRBV21-1 is a known pseudogene. Sequenced material: PBMCs or T cells enriched from blood (not recorded which). CDR3 in DNA: TGTGCCAGCGGAGTAGCGGGAGTCTCCTACAATGAGCAGTTCTTC. Amino acids: CASGVAGVSYNEQFF.